This passage covers 4 T cell receptor beta chains from one sample sequenced in a study of cytomegalovirus exposure and HLA in healthy donors. Assay: immunoSEQ multiplex PCR; the TCRdb copy retains only in-frame clones and omits some. This sample yields around 150,000 clones, of which 88% are seen a single time; approximately 8% belongs to the top ten. Sequenced sample: PBMCs. The receptors were sampled from a woman under 30 in good health and CMV-seropositive.

The genes are TRBV28 and TRBJ1-4; TRBD1 might be the D (6 bases). CDR1 and CDR2 from the germline V gene are MDHEN and SYDVKM. V was clipped by 1 base and J by 6 bases, with 9 bases between them. The CDR3 length is 14 residues. The CDR3 reads CASSLSQGYEKLFF. In DNA form, the CDR3 reads TGTGCCAGCAGTTTATCACAGGGTTATGAAAAACTGTTTTTT.

J is TRBJ1-1 and V is TRBV20-1; D is unresolved. The germline V gene has CDR1 DFQATT and CDR2 SNEGSKA (reference sequence). This CDR3 comprises 11 residues. CDR3 loop: CSDQLGTEAFF. The CDR3 coding sequence is TGCAGCGATCAACTAGGCACTGAAGCTTTCTTT.

This rearrangement joins TRBV15 to TRBJ2-3, with D perhaps TRBD2 (5 bases). The CDR3 has 13 residues. The germline gives CDR1 LNHNV, CDR2 YYDKDF (reference sequence). The ends were cut back, 3 bases at V and 6 bases at J, with 10 bases in the middle. The CDR3 DNA is TGTGCCACCAGCAGGGCTAGCAGGGATACGCAGTATTTT. It translates to CATSRASRDTQYF.

This chain joins TRBV27 and TRBJ2-7; D remains unclear. Between the trimmed V and J ends, which lost 3 bases and 1 base, there was a span of 10 bases. Germline CDR1 and CDR2: MNHEY and SMNVEV (reference sequence). CDR3 length: 14 amino acids. CDR3 bases: TGTGCCAGCAGTTTTTCCGGGTTTTCCTACGAGCAGTACTTC. This codes for CASSFSGFSYEQYF.